This T cell receptor (beta chain) was observed in a study of T cell responses to AZD1222 COVID-19 vaccine. Study-level background: Second-dose schedules of about 4 or about 12 weeks were combined. General study results and limits: Nearly half of unique spike-specific TCRs reportedly avoided B.1.351 and B.1.1.7 mutated regions. White British donors predominated, females outnumbered males, and clonal diversity was possibly underestimated. Spike-wide vaccine-associated CD4 TCRs dominated at 160-218 and 743-854.

Note on this clone: Its matching antigen is unknown.

TCRdb's table, derived via immunoSEQ multiplex PCR, lists solely in-frame clones and lacks some. The sample lists about 100,000 clones; 70% to 90% were seen once. This CDR3 is built from 15 residues. CDR1 and CDR2 from the germline V gene are MDHEN and SYDVKM. Germline trimming cut 7 bases from V and 8 bases from J; bases unmatched to any gene: 14. The J gene is TRBJ2-1, the V gene TRBV28, with 7 bases identical to TRBD2. Sequenced material: peripheral blood, taken on day 0 of AZD1222 vaccination. This receptor was taken from an adult in good health. CDR3 coding DNA: TGTGCCAGCACAGTTTACGGTGCGGGAGCGGATGAGCAGTTCTTC. Its protein product is CASTVYGAGADEQFF.